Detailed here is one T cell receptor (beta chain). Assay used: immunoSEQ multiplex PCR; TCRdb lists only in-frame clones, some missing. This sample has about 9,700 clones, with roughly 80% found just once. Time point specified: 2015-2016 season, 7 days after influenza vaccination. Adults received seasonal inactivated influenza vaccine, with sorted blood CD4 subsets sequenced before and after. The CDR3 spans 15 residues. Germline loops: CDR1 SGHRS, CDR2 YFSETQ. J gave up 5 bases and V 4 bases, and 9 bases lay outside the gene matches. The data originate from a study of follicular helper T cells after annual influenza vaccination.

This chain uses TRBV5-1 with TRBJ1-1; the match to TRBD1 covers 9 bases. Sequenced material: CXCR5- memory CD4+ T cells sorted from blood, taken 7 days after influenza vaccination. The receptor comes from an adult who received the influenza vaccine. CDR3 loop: CASSLHPGQGTEAFF. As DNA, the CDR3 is TGCGCCAGCAGCCTACACCCGGGACAGGGAACTGAAGCTTTCTTT.